This TCR beta chain was profiled in a study of siplizumab effects on memory and regulatory T cells. General study findings and limits: Alloreactive sequences traceable to unstimulated CD4+ memory cells were significantly reduced by siplizumab. Proliferating clones, CD4+ or CD8+, lacked an assignable naive or memory phenotype in roughly 80-95% of cases.

Assayed TCR templates numbered 85,000 to 100,000 for each sample. Only in-frame clones appear in the TCRdb table, and some are missing; sequencing was by immunoSEQ multiplex PCR. The table lists about 100,000 clones, about 94% of them singletons. As to this clone: The antigen is not known.

V trimming: 3 bases; J trimming: 0 bases; junction bases outside the gene matches: 2. This CDR3 contains 15 residues. Germline V gene lookup returns CDR1 SGHRS and CDR2 YFSETQ. The chain combines TRBV5-1 with TRBJ2-7, with 11 nucleotides matching TRBD1. The sample taken for sequencing was CD4+ T cells sorted from blood. The clonotype was recovered from a human donor in good health. CDR3 DNA: TGCGCCAGCAGCTCCGGGACAGGGGGCTCCTACGAGCAGTACTTC. This gives the protein CASSSGTGGSYEQYF.